This T cell receptor (beta chain) was captured by sequencing in a study of T-cell reconstitution after alpha-beta-depleted transplantation in children. Findings and caveats of the study: The study reportedly traced alpha-beta T cells about two months after transplant to several hundred expanded graft clones. T-cell counts and diversity at one year post-transplant came mainly from newly produced T cells.

The V end was cut by 0 bases, the J end by 0 bases, with 7 bases between. This CDR3 spans 16 amino acids. The germline gives CDR1 SGHRS, CDR2 YFSETQ. This clonotype was counted many times. Antigen unknown. Preparation of the TCRbeta library used unique molecular identifiers. A single record per CDR3 protein comes from TCRdb applying MiXCR to the PCR reads. The data show 550,000 to 600,000 distinct CDR3 sequences, roughly 24% seen once. Material: PBMCs, mostly from graft donor cells, obtained 360 days after TCRalphabeta/CD19-depleted stem cell transplant. V usage is TRBV5-1 and J usage is TRBJ1-6; TRBD1 is a possible D gene (5 bases). The TCR comes from a boy under two years old who had a stem cell transplant for acute myeloid leukemia, so the T cells may come from the graft donor. CDR3 region: CASSLAGSSYNSPLHF. The CDR3 nucleotides read TGCGCCAGCAGCTTGGCAGGGAGCTCCTATAATTCACCCCTCCACTTT.